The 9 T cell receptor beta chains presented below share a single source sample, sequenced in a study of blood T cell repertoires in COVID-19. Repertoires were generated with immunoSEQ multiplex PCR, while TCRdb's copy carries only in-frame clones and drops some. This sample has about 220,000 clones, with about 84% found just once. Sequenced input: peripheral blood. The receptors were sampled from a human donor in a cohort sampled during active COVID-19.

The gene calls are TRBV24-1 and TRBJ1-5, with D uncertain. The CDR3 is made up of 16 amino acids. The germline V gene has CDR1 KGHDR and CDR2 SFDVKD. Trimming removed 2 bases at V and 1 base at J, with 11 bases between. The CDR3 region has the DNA TGTGCCACCAGTGATTCAGGCCAGGCAAGCAATCAGCCCCAGCATTTT. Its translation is CATSDSGQASNQPQHF.

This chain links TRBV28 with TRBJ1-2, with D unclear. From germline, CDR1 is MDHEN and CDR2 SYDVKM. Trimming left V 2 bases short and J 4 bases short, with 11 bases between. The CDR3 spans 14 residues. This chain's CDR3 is CASSLNTGPYGYTF. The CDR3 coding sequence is TGTGCCAGCAGTTTAAATACGGGTCCCTATGGCTACACCTTC.

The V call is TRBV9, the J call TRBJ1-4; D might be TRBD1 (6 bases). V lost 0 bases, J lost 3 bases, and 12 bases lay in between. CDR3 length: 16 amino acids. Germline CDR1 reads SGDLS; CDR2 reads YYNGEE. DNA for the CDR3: TGTGCCAGCAGCGTAGGGGGGGGCTCGGCTAATGAAAAACTGTTTTTT. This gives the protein CASSVGGGSANEKLFF.

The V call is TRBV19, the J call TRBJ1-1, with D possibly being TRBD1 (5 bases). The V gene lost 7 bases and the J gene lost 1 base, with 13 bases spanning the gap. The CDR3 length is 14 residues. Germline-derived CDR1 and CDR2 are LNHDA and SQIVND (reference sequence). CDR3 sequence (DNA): TGTGCCAGTACCTTCCCGACAGCGAACACTGAAGCTTTCTTT. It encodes CASTFPTANTEAFF.

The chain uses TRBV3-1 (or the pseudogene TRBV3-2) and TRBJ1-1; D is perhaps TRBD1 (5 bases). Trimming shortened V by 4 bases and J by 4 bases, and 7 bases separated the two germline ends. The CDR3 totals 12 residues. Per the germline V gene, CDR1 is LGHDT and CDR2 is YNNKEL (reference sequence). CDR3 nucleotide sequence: TGTGCCAGCAGCCCGGGGGGCACTGAAGCTTTCTTT. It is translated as CASSPGGTEAFF.

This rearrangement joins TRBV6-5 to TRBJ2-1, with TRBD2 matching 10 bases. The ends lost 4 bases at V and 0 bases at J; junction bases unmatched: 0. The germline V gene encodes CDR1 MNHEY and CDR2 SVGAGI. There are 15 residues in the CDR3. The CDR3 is CASSSSGGSYNEQFF. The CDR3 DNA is TGTGCCAGCAGTTCTAGCGGGGGCTCCTACAATGAGCAGTTCTTC.

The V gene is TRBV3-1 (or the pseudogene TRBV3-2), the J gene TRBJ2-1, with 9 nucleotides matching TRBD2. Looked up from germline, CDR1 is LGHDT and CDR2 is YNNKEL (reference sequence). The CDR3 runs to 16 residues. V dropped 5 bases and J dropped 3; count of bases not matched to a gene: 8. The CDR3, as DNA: TGTGCCAGCAGCAGAAATAGCGGGAGAGGCTACAATGAGCAGTTCTTC. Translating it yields CASSRNSGRGYNEQFF.

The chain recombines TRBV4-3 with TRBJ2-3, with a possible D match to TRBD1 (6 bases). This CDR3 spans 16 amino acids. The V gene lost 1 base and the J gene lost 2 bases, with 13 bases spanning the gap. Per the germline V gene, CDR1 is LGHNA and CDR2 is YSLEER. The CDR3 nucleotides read TGCGCCAGCAGCCAAGGAACAGGGCGGACCACAGATACGCAGTATTTT. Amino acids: CASSQGTGRTTDTQYF.

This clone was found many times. The CDR3 sequence is CASSPSQEGKLFF. The CDR3 DNA sequence: TGTGCCAGCTCCCCTAGTCAAGAGGGAAAACTGTTTTTT. The chain recombines TRBV18 with TRBJ1-4; D remains ambiguous. Per germline, CDR1 KGHSH and CDR2 LQKENI. This CDR3 is 13 amino acids long. The V and J ends lost 6 bases and 10 bases respectively, with 15 bases between them. The full variable domain, with the rest looked up from reference TRBV18 and TRBJ1-4, is NAGVMQNPRHLVRRRGQEARLRCSPMKGHSHVYWYRQLPEEGLKFMVYLQKENIIDESGMPKERFSAEFPKEGPSILRIQQVVRGDSAAYFCASSPSQEGKLFFGSGTQLSVL.